The source of this T cell receptor beta chain is a study of cytomegalovirus exposure and HLA in healthy donors. As for the study in general: About 79 million unique TCRs from HLA-typed donors were held in an early data release.

60 Vbeta and 13 Jbeta primers were used in PCR. Generated by immunoSEQ multiplex PCR, the TCRdb table keeps only in-frame clones and is missing some. This listing includes 220,000 or so clones. V gave up 4 bases and J gave up 0 bases, with 5 bases separating them. In germline, CDR1 is MNHEY, CDR2 SMNVEV (reference sequence). The CDR3 runs 13 residues. The TCR sequence derives from a girl aged 2 to 10 in good health and CMV-seropositive. Sequencing was done on a sample of PBMCs. The chain recombines TRBV27 with TRBJ2-3; D remains unclear. For the CDR3, the DNA is TGTGCCAGCAGTTATCCTAGCACAGATACGCAGTATTTT. Protein product: CASSYPSTDTQYF.